A selection of T cell receptor beta chains follows, all from one sample in a study of graft-versus-host responses after intestinal transplantation. Produced via immunoSEQ multiplex PCR; TCRdb's table is partial and in-frame only. The sample gives around 99,000 clones, approximately 90% of which show up once; around 0.7% is in the top ten. These receptors have no identified antigens. The specimen comprised unstimulated CD4+ T cells sorted from spleen or lymph node cells, sampled before transplant. The source of these receptors is a human donor who was the organ donor for an intestinal transplant. CDR3s leave out the opening cysteine and the closing phenylalanine or tryptophan.

V gene,CDR3 length,CDR3 protein
TRBV6-1,10,ASSGQGYEQY
TRBV5-1,13,ASSFNRQAWPEAF
TRBV2,13,ASSFSLRSNEKLF
TRBV4-1,14,ASSQDGRASNEKLF
TRBV11-2,14,ASSFVAGYSYNEQF
TRBV30,12,AWSRGQAYNEQF
TRBV9,12,ASSVGGAYTEAF
TRBV19,9,ASIGENIQY
TRBV5-1,12,ASSLDGDSYGYT
TRBV4-1,15,ASSQSRGTSLPAEQF
TRBV7-9,12,ASSPWTSGGAQY
TRBV19,12,ASSIGGGTYEQY
TRBV5-5,12,ASSLVQPNSPLH
TRBV28,14,ASSLWGDIAKNIQY